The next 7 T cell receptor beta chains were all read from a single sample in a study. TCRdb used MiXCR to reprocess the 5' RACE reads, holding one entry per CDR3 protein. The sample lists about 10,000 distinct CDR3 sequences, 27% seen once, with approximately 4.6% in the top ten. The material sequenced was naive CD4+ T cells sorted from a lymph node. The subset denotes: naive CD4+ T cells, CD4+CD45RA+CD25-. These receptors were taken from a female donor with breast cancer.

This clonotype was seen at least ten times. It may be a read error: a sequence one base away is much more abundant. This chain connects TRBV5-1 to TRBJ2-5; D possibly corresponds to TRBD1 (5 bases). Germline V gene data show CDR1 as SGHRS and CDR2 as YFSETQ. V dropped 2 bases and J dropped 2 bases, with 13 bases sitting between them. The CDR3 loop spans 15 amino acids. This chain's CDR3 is CASSFPGFGQETQYF. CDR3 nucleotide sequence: TGCGCCAGCAGCTTTCCAGGGTTTGGTCAAGAGACCCAGTACTTC.

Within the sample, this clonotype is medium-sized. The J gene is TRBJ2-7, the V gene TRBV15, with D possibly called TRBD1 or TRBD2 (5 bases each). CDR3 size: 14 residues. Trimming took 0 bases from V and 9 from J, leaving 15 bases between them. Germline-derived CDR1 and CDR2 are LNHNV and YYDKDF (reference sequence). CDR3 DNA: TGTGCCACCAGCAGAGAACCGGGACGGCCGGGGCAGTACTTC. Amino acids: CATSREPGRPGQYF.

Here the CDR3 DNA reads TGCAGCGTCGGGGGCGGGTTGCGGATGAACACTGAAGCTTTCTTT. Translated, it gives CSVGGGLRMNTEAFF. The rearrangement uses TRBV29-1 and TRBJ1-1; TRBD1 is a possible D gene (6 bases). The CDR3 is 15 residues long. Trimming shortened V by 6 bases and J by 0 bases, and 17 bases separated the two germline ends. Germline CDR1 and CDR2: SQVTM and ANQGSEA.

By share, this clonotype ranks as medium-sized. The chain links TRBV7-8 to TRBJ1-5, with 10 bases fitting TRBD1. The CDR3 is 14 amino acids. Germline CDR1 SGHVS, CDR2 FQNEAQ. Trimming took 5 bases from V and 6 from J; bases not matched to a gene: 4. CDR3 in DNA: TGTGCCAGCAGCCGACAGGGGGCTTCTCAGCCCCAGCATTTT. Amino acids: CASSRQGASQPQHF.

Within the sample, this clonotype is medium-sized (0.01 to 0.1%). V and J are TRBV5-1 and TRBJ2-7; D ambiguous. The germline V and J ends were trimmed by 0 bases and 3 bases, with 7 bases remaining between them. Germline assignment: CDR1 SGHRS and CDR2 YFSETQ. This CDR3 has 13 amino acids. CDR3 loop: CASSLDGFYEQYF. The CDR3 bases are TGCGCCAGCAGCTTGGACGGATTCTACGAGCAGTACTTC.

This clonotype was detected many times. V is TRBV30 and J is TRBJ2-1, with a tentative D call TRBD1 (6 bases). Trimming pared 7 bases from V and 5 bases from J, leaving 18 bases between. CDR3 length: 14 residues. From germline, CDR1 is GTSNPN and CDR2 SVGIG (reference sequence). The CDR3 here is CASPKQGLDNEQFF. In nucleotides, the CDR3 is TGTGCCTCCCCAAAACAGGGCCTCGACAATGAGCAGTTCTTC.

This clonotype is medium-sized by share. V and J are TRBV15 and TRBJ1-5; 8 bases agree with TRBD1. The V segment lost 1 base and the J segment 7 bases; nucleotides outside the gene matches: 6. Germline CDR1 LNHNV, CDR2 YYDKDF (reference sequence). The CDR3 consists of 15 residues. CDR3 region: CATSRGDRGYQPQHF. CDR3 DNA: TGTGCCACCAGCAGAGGCGACAGGGGATACCAGCCCCAGCATTTT.